The 27 T cell receptor beta chains presented below share a single source sample, sequenced in a study of tumor and adjacent non-tumor tissue in lung cancer. TCRbeta libraries were built with three rounds of nested PCR, modified from ARM-PCR. TCRdb called the multiplex PCR reads again in MiXCR, with one record for every CDR3 protein. The data show 90,000 to 130,000 distinct CDR3 sequences, over 75% seen once. The template was RNA from unsorted bulk tissue. Sequenced sample: lung tumor tissue. The receptors were sampled from a man aged 70-80 years with non-small cell lung cancer.

This chain joins TRBV10-2 and TRBJ2-2, with 8 nucleotides matching TRBD2. The CDR3 covers 16 residues. Germline CDR1 WSHSY, CDR2 SAAADI. Trimming took 6 bases from V and 2 from J; bases not matched to a gene: 8. The CDR3: CASRLDGRGNTGELFF. Written as DNA, the CDR3 is TGCGCCAGCAGACTAGACGGGAGGGGTAACACCGGGGAGCTGTTTTTT.

This sequence joins TRBV12-3 or TRBV12-4 and TRBJ1-1; D unclear. V was trimmed by 3 bases and J by 9 bases, leaving 8 bases between them. This CDR3 spans 11 amino acids. DNA for the CDR3: TGTGCCAGCAGTTTGAGTGGGAAAGCTTTCTTT. As protein: CASSLSGKAFF.

This clonotype came up a few times. The chain combines TRBV6-5 with TRBJ2-5; TRBD1 is a possible D gene (6 bases). CDR3 length: 15 amino acids. V was shortened by 10 bases and J by 4 bases, with 22 bases between the two germline ends. From germline, CDR1 is MNHEY and CDR2 SVGAGI. The CDR3 nucleotides read TGTGCCAACGGCTCCCATTCGGACAGACCAGAGACCCAGTACTTC. Translating it yields CANGSHSDRPETQYF.

As for this clonotype: Compared with germline, one end of the junction differs, possibly owing to a read error. The chain uses TRBV6-1 and TRBJ2-1; TRBD2 is a possible D gene (7 bases). There are 16 residues in the CDR3. Germline V gene sequence: CDR1 MNHNS, CDR2 SASEGT. The CDR3 sequence: CASILRGGIGSNEQFF. The CDR3 nucleotides are TGTGCCAGCATCCTAAGGGGGGGCATCGGGTCCAATGAGCAATTCTTC.

The rearrangement links TRBV11-3 to TRBJ1-1; tentatively, D is TRBD1 (6 bases). V lost 5 bases and J 7 bases, leaving 14 bases between the germline ends. This CDR3 spans 13 amino acids. The germline V gene has CDR1 SGHNT and CDR2 YENEEA. The CDR3 region is CASSHNRAGEAFF. CDR3 nucleotide sequence: TGTGCCAGCAGCCACAACAGGGCCGGTGAAGCTTTCTTT.

This chain uses TRBV7-9 with TRBJ2-5, with D possibly TRBD2 on 5 matching bases. V lost 1 base to trimming and J lost 3 bases, with 15 bases between them. The CDR3 totals 16 residues. Germline V gene lookup returns CDR1 SEHNR and CDR2 FQNEAQ (reference sequence). CDR3: CASSLEGLRPEETQYF. CDR3 sequence (DNA): TGTGCCAGCAGCTTAGAAGGACTCCGGCCGGAAGAGACCCAGTACTTC.

Regarding this clonotype: The conserved closing phenylalanine or tryptophan is absent in this CDR3, likely reflecting a read error. The chain joins TRBV5-4 to TRBJ2-5, with TRBD2 matching over 7 bases. CDR1 is SGHNT and CDR2 is YYREEE in the germline V gene (reference sequence). CDR3 size: 15 residues. CDR3 sequence reads: CASSLAGVVGETQYS. The CDR3, as DNA: TGTGCCAGTAGCTTGGCGGGAGTTGTTGGGGAGACCCAGTACTCC.

Comment on this clonotype: Germline and junction disagree at one end, which may indicate a read error. The CDR3 is CASSYYLPPIAEATDTQYF. Written as DNA, the CDR3 is TGCGCCAGCAGTTACTACCTACCCCCTATAGCGGAGGCCACAGATACGCAGTATTTT. The rearrangement joins TRBV6-6 to TRBJ2-3; tentatively, D is TRBD2 (6 bases). The V gene's germline CDR1 is MNHNY and CDR2 SVGAGI (reference sequence). The CDR3 is 19 residues long.

On this clonotype: In this CDR3 the conserved last residue, phenylalanine or tryptophan, is missing, so a read error is likely. This chain uses TRBV29-1 with TRBJ2-7; weak D call: TRBD2 (6 bases). The length of the CDR3 is 14 residues. In germline, CDR1 is SQVTM, CDR2 ANQGSEA. The chain's CDR3 is CSVERAGPTYEQYI. The CDR3 nucleotides are TGCAGTGTTGAGAGGGCGGGACCGACCTACGAGCAGTACATC.

For this clonotype: The conserved closing phenylalanine or tryptophan is absent in this CDR3, likely reflecting a read error. V usage is TRBV12-3 or TRBV12-4 and J usage is TRBJ2-5; 10 nucleotides align to TRBD2. Unmatched junction bases numbered 26, after V lost 8 bases and J lost 5 bases. This CDR3 has 20 amino acids. The CDR3 nucleotides read TGTGCCAGCGGAAAAGGCAACCACCCGACTAGCGGGCTTCCCCAGGAGACCCAGTACTCC. Translated, it gives CASGKGNHPTSGLPQETQYS.

As for this clonotype: Relative to the germline gene, one junction end is altered; a read error may explain this. The chain recombines TRBV6-6 with TRBJ2-2, with D maybe TRBD2 (5 bases). Per germline, CDR1 MNHNY and CDR2 SVGAGI (reference sequence). This CDR3 region has 14 residues. The CDR3 protein is CASRNNPNTGELFF. The CDR3, as DNA: TGTGCCAGCAGAAACAATCCGAACACCGGGGAGCTTTTTTTT.

This clonotype has only a few counts. A junction end diverges from the germline sequence, so it may reflect a read error. The gene calls are TRBV11-2 and TRBJ1-6; D is uncertain. Germline V gene lookup returns CDR1 SGHAT and CDR2 FQNNGV. This CDR3 is built from 13 residues. The CDR3 sequence is CASGYTPNSSLHF. CDR3 DNA: TGTGCCAGCGGCTACACACCTAATTCATCCCTCCACTTT.

This clonotype was observed a single time. One end of the junction varies from germline; a read error may be responsible. CDR3 nucleotide sequence: TGCTCCAGCAGGGCAGAGACGAACACTGAAGCTTTCTTT. As protein: CSSRAETNTEAFF. The chain uses TRBV5-1 and TRBJ1-1, with D perhaps TRBD1 (5 bases). From germline, CDR1 is SGHRS and CDR2 YFSETQ. The CDR3 is made up of 13 amino acids.

Points on this clonotype: Germline is not matched at one junction end, which may reflect a read error. The chain is built from TRBV11-1 and TRBJ2-1, with a tentative D call TRBD2 (6 bases). Germline values: CDR1 SGHAT, CDR2 FQDESV (reference sequence). The CDR3 has 16 amino acids. CDR3 region: CASSPRPGDGPHEQFF. CDR3 nucleotide sequence: TGTGCGAGCAGCCCCCGGCCGGGAGACGGGCCACATGAGCAGTTCTTC.

Turning to this clonotype: Here the CDR3 omits its conserved ending phenylalanine or tryptophan, so a read error is the likely source. V gene TRBV5-4 combines with J gene TRBJ2-7, with unresolved D. This CDR3 has 13 residues. V lost 4 bases, J lost 7 bases, and 15 bases lay in between. Germline CDR1 is SGHNT and CDR2 is YYREEE (reference sequence). In DNA form, the CDR3 reads TGTGCCAGCAGCCTTCAGGTTGCAAGGGAGCAGTACTCC. This codes for CASSLQVAREQYS.

With regard to this clonotype: No conserved phenylalanine or tryptophan ends this CDR3, so it is likely a read error. The limits of the CDR3 on the DNA are not certain, so only TCRdb's listed CDR3 is given. The chain links TRBV11-2 to TRBJ1-4. Germline CDR1 SGHAT, CDR2 FQNNGV. The CDR3 contains 15 residues when both ends are counted. The CDR3 reads CASSRTGTSNEKMFI.

With respect to this clonotype: One junction end does not reproduce the germline sequence, and a read error may be involved. The chain couples TRBV10-3 to TRBJ2-1; D may match TRBD1 or TRBD2 (5 bases each). Germline assignment: CDR1 ENHRY and CDR2 SYGVKD. The CDR3 length is 15 residues. In DNA form, the CDR3 reads TGTGCCGTCGCTCCTGAGGGGAGTGGGATCAATGAGCAGTTTTTC. Residues: CAVAPEGSGINEQFF.

Concerning this clonotype: The junction does not match germline at one end; this may be a read error. The chain employs TRBV29-1 and TRBJ2-4; possible D gene TRBD2, 7 bases. CDR1 is SQVTM, CDR2 ANQGSEA, per germline. The CDR3 totals 15 residues. This chain's CDR3 is CSVAPIGGRVSIHYF. The CDR3 DNA reads as TGCAGCGTTGCCCCGATCGGGGGGCGGGTAAGCATTCACTACTTC.

A note on this clonotype: A junction end diverges from the germline sequence, so it may reflect a read error. This chain's CDR3 is CASGASGRAAGTVELFF. For the CDR3, the DNA is TGTGCCAGCGGAGCTAGCGGGAGAGCCGCGGGTACCGTGGAGCTGTTTTTT. This chain uses TRBV6-2 or TRBV6-3 with TRBJ2-2; 10 nucleotides agree with TRBD2. CDR3 length: 17 amino acids. Germline-derived CDR1 and CDR2 are MNHEY and SVGEGT.

The V call is TRBV29-1, the J call TRBJ1-2; D remains unclear. There are 14 residues in the CDR3. CDR1 SQVTM and CDR2 ANQGSEA come from the germline V gene. The CDR3 nucleotides are TGCGGCGCCGATAGAGGGAGGGCTAACTATGGCTACACCTTC. Its translation is CGADRGRANYGYTF.

Remarks on this clonotype: At one of its ends the junction is not consistent with the germline gene, which may arise from a read error. This sequence joins TRBV4-1 and TRBJ2-2; D uncertain. CDR1 MGHRA and CDR2 YSYEKL come from the germline V gene. The CDR3 loop spans 12 amino acids. The chain's CDR3 is CASSDFSEELSF. DNA of the CDR3: TGCGCCAGCAGCGACTTTTCTGAGGAGCTGTCTTTT.

To note about this clonotype: At one of its ends the junction is not consistent with the germline gene, which may arise from a read error. The chain employs TRBV11-2 and TRBJ2-2; 12 bases are shared with TRBD2. Per the germline V gene, CDR1 is SGHAT and CDR2 is FQNNGV. This CDR3 comprises 15 residues. In DNA, the CDR3 is TGTGTCAGCAGCCCCCTAGCGGGGGGGACCGGGGAGTTGTATTTT. It specifies CVSSPLAGGTGELYF. Combining the CDR3 with reference TRBV11-2 and TRBJ2-2 gives the whole variable domain EAGVAQSPRYKIIEKRQSVAFWCNPISGHATLYWYQQILGQGPKLLIQFQNNGVVDDSQLPKDRFSAERLKGVDSTLKIQPAKLEDSAVYLCVSSPLAGGTGELYFGEGSRLTVL.

V usage is TRBV11-3 and J usage is TRBJ1-3; TRBD1 is a possible D gene (6 bases). Germline CDR1 is SGHNT and CDR2 is YENEEA. V shed 11 bases and J shed 8 bases, with 25 bases lying between them. The CDR3 totals 15 residues. CDR3 nucleotide sequence: TGTGCCTGCGGCTTAGAAGGGACAATCGGAGACACCATATATTTT. Translated: CACGLEGTIGDTIYF.

This chain joins TRBV5-4 and TRBJ2-3; 7 bases map to TRBD2. This CDR3 has 16 residues. Unmatched junction bases numbered 7, after V lost 0 bases and J lost 3 bases. The germline V gene has CDR1 SGHNT and CDR2 YYREEE (reference sequence). The CDR3 nucleotides are TGTGCCAGCAGCTTGGGTCTAGCGGAAGCTACAGATACGCAGTATTTT. Its protein is CASSLGLAEATDTQYF. The variable domain in full, completed from reference TRBV5-4 and TRBJ2-3, reads ETGVTQSPTHLIKTRGQQVTLRCSSQSGHNTVSWYQQALGQGPQFIFQYYREEENGRGNFPPRFSGLQFPNYSSELNVNALELDDSALYLCASSLGLAEATDTQYFGPGTRLTVL.

The chain is built from TRBV7-3 and TRBJ2-2; D is uncertain. This CDR3 has 18 amino acids. Trimming shortened V by 5 bases and J by 2 bases, and 21 bases separated the two germline ends. Germline V gives CDR1 SGHTA, CDR2 FQGTGA. The CDR3 DNA sequence: TGTGCCAGCAGCCCCCCGACATGGGGAACCCCAAACACCGGGGAGCTGTTTTTT. As protein: CASSPPTWGTPNTGELFF.

The sample holds one count of this clonotype. V usage is TRBV4-2 and J usage is TRBJ2-7, with a tentative D call TRBD2 (6 bases). This CDR3 comprises 17 residues. The V gene's germline CDR1 is LGHNA and CDR2 YNFKEQ. V dropped 5 bases and J dropped 3 bases, with 23 bases sitting between them. The CDR3 loop is CASSTPIVGGVSYEQYF. The CDR3 bases are TGTGCCAGCAGCACACCTATCGTGGGGGGAGTCAGCTACGAGCAGTACTTC.

Concerning this clonotype: One end of the junction is discordant with germline, which a read error may explain. This chain uses TRBV6-1 with TRBJ2-3; the match to TRBD2 covers 11 bases. Per germline, CDR1 MNHNS and CDR2 SASEGT. This CDR3 spans 15 amino acids. The CDR3 protein is CASCEASGRWDMQYF. The CDR3 DNA reads TGTGCCAGCTGTGAAGCTAGCGGGAGGTGGGATATGCAGTATTTT.